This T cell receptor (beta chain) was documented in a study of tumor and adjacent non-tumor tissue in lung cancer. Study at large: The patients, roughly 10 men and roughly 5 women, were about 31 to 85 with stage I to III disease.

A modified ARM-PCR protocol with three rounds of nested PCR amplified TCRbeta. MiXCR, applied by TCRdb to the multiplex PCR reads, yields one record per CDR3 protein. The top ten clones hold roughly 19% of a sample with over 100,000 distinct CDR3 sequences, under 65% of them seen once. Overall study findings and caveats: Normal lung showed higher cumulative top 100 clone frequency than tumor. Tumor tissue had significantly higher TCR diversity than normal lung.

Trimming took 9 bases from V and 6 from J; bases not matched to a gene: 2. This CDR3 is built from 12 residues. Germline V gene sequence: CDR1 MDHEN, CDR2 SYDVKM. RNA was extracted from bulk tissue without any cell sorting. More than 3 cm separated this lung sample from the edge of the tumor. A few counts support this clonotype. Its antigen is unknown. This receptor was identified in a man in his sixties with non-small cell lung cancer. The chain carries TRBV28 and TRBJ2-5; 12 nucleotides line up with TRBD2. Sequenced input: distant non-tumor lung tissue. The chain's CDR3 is CASGLAGQTQYF. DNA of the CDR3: TGTGCCAGTGGACTAGCGGGGCAGACCCAGTACTTC. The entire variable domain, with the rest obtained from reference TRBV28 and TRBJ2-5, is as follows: DVKVTQSSRYLVKRTGEKVFLECVQDMDHENMFWYRQDPGLGLRLIYFSYDVKMKEKGDIPEGYSVSREKKERFSLILESASTNQTSMYLCASGLAGQTQYFGPGTRLLVL.